These T cell receptor beta chains were read from a single sample in a study of technical replicates of blood from several donors. Method: immunoSEQ multiplex PCR; TCRdb's copy keeps in-frame clones and lacks some. This sample has more than 65,000 clones, with around 90% found just once. Source material: T cells isolated from PBMCs. These receptors came from a human donor in good health. Both conserved end residues are part of each CDR3. D genes are given only for firm matches. The size field is filled for only some rows; it gives once, few, many or a size class.

>TRBV30|TRBJ1-2|13|once|TRBD1
CAWSTGVAYGYTF
TGTGCCTGGAGTACAGGGGTTGCCTATGGCTACACCTTC
>TRBV7-2|TRBJ1-5|13|-|-
CASSLALFPPQHF
TGTGCCAGCAGCTTAGCTCTTTTCCCGCCCCAGCATTTT
>TRBV6-5|TRBJ2-7|15|once|-
CASSYSDQATYEQYF
TGTGCCAGCAGTTACTCAGACCAGGCAACCTACGAGCAGTACTTC
>TRBV7-9|TRBJ2-3|15|-|TRBD2
CASSFGAGETDTQYF
TGTGCCAGCAGCTTTGGCGCGGGAGAAACAGATACGCAGTATTTT
>TRBV7-2|TRBJ2-7|14|-|TRBD2
CASSFWGRAYEQYF
TGTGCCAGCAGCTTTTGGGGGAGGGCATACGAGCAGTACTTC
>TRBV27|TRBJ2-7|15|-|TRBD1
CASSFSQGAAGEQYF
TGTGCCAGCAGTTTCTCGCAGGGGGCAGCTGGAGAGCAGTACTTC
>TRBV29-1|TRBJ2-5|12|-|-
CIFEGFQETQYF
TGCATCTTCGAGGGTTTTCAAGAGACCCAGTACTTC
>TRBV19|TRBJ2-1|18|-|TRBD2
CASSLGLAGGPGGHEQFF
TGTGCCAGTAGTCTGGGACTAGCGGGAGGGCCAGGGGGTCATGAGCAGTTCTTC
>TRBV30|TRBJ1-5|13|-|-
CAWSWDTNQPQHF
TGTGCCTGGAGTTGGGACACCAATCAGCCCCAGCATTTT
>TRBV19|TRBJ1-2|15|-|-
CASGEGAFSTNGYTF
TGTGCCAGTGGCGAAGGGGCTTTCTCGACCAATGGCTACACCTTC
>TRBV5-1|TRBJ2-2|16|-|TRBD1
CASSLVGQGETGELFF
TGCGCCAGCAGCTTGGTGGGACAGGGGGAAACCGGGGAGCTGTTTTTT
>TRBV4-3|TRBJ2-1|16|-|TRBD2
CASSQDSSGGWDEQFF
TGCGCCAGCAGCCAGGACTCTAGCGGGGGGTGGGATGAGCAGTTCTTC
>TRBV18|TRBJ1-4|17|-|TRBD1
CASSPRGTGGPNEKLFF
TGTGCCAGCTCACCACGGGGGACAGGGGGCCCGAATGAAAAACTGTTTTTT
>TRBV2|TRBJ2-7|10|-|-
CASSGDEQYF
TGTGCCAGCAGTGGAGACGAGCAGTACTTC
>TRBV5-1|TRBJ2-7|15|once|TRBD1
CASSLGGGDPYEQYF
TGCGCCAGCAGCTTGGGAGGGGGCGACCCCTACGAGCAGTACTTC
>TRBV6-1|TRBJ2-3|14|once|-
CASSQGSDTDTQYF
TGTGCCAGCAGTCAGGGGTCGGACACAGATACGCAGTATTTT
>TRBV19|TRBJ1-2|13|-|TRBD1
CASTRQGAWGYTF
TGTGCCAGTACTCGACAGGGGGCTTGGGGCTACACCTTC
>TRBV30|TRBJ2-2|15|-|-
CAWTRTNANTGELFF
TGTGCCTGGACCCGGACAAACGCGAACACCGGGGAGCTGTTTTTT
>TRBV5-4|TRBJ2-7|16|-|TRBD1
CASSLTAGTGDDEQYF
TGTGCCAGCAGCTTGACCGCCGGGACAGGGGACGACGAGCAGTACTTC
>TRBV28|TRBJ1-3|18|-|-
CASSSEPGVEAKGNTIYF
TGTGCCAGCAGTTCCGAGCCGGGGGTCGAAGCTAAAGGAAACACCATATATTTT
>TRBV6-1|TRBJ2-3|16|-|-
CASSAISGLLLDTQYF
TGTGCCAGCAGTGCTATATCGGGACTCCTGCTAGATACGCAGTATTTT
>TRBV7-9|TRBJ2-7|16|once|TRBD1
CASSLVPGQGTYEQYF
TGTGCCAGCAGCTTAGTCCCCGGACAGGGAACCTACGAGCAGTACTTC
>TRBV28|TRBJ1-1|13|-|TRBD1
CASSPTGGAVAFF
TGTGCCAGCAGTCCGACAGGGGGCGCGGTCGCTTTCTTT
>TRBV13|TRBJ1-1|14|few|-
CASSFRQENTEAFF
TGTGCCAGCAGCTTTAGACAGGAGAACACTGAAGCTTTCTTT
>TRBV30|TRBJ2-3|15|-|-
CAWSPGGGNADTQYF
TGTGCCTGGAGTCCCGGGGGTGGGAACGCAGATACGCAGTATTTT
>TRBV6-5|TRBJ1-5|15|-|-
CASSSRPGRVQPQHF
TGTGCCAGCAGCTCCCGACCGGGAAGGGTTCAGCCCCAGCATTTT
>TRBV5-1|TRBJ2-2|16|-|TRBD2
CASSPSAGVSTGELFF
TGCGCCAGCAGCCCCTCGGCGGGAGTAAGCACCGGGGAGCTGTTTTTT
>TRBV14|TRBJ1-4|21|-|-
CASSQLGTGTGLFATNEKLFF
TGTGCCAGCAGCCAGCTTGGTACCGGTACCGGTCTATTTGCAACTAATGAAAAACTGTTTTTT
>TRBV28|TRBJ2-7|15|-|TRBD2
CASTLSLAGRNEQYF
TGTGCCAGCACCCTATCACTAGCGGGAAGGAACGAGCAGTACTTC
>TRBV4-2|TRBJ2-1|18|once|TRBD1
CASSQVAGGVSSYNEQFF
TGTGCCAGCAGCCAAGTAGCAGGGGGTGTAAGCTCCTACAATGAGCAGTTCTTC
>TRBV9|TRBJ2-7|16|-|-
CASSVLPTGQIYEQYF
TGTGCCAGCAGCGTATTACCTACTGGACAGATCTACGAGCAGTACTTC